This entry lists 29 T cell receptor beta chains sequenced from one sample in a study of T-cell memory formation after mild COVID-19. TCRdb analysed the 5' RACE reads with MiXCR anew, one entry per CDR3 protein. This sample has about 430,000 distinct CDR3 sequences; 18% occur once, and the top ten carry around a fifth. The sample taken for sequencing was PBMCs or a T cell subset sorted from them (not recorded which). The receptors stem from a man aged 18-30 years who had mild COVID-19 (a few samples of this study predate the infection). Cell type and time point are not known.

This clonotype was observed once. The chain has TRBV6-5 and TRBJ2-3, with 7 bases lining up with TRBD1. The CDR3 runs to 13 residues. V was pared by 5 bases and J by 10 bases, with 9 bases of the junction left unmatched. Germline V CDR1 and CDR2: MNHEY, SVGAGI. The CDR3 DNA follows: TGTGCCAGCAGTCCGAGACAGGGCTTTCCGCAGTATTTT. It specifies CASSPRQGFPQYF.

This chain uses TRBV7-9 with TRBJ2-3, with a possible D match to TRBD2 (6 bases). Germline values: CDR1 SEHNR, CDR2 FQNEAQ (reference sequence). The CDR3 is made up of 13 amino acids. V was pared by 1 base and J by 10 bases, with 12 bases between. CDR3 nucleotides: TGTGCCAGCAGCTTAGTCGGAGGGAGCGCGCAGTATTTT. It codes for CASSLVGGSAQYF.

The rearrangement links TRBV5-6 to TRBJ2-1; the match to TRBD1 covers 8 bases. V lost 2 bases to trimming and J lost 4 bases; unmatched junction nucleotides: 8. Germline V gene sequence: CDR1 SGHDT, CDR2 YYEEEE. CDR3 length equals 16 residues. As DNA, the CDR3 is TGTGCCAGCAGCTTTCTTTCGGGACAGGTTTACAATGAGCAGTTCTTC. Protein: CASSFLSGQVYNEQFF.

This clonotype was seen ten or more times. This chain joins TRBV18 and TRBJ2-7, with TRBD2 as a possible D gene (6 bases). V shed 0 bases and J shed 1 base, with 7 bases lying between them. CDR1 and CDR2 (germline): KGHSH, LQKENI. This CDR3 has 14 residues. CDR3: CASSPPGTSYEQYF. The CDR3 region has the DNA TGTGCCAGCTCACCACCCGGGACTTCCTACGAGCAGTACTTC.

The rearrangement joins TRBV7-9 to TRBJ2-2; possible D gene TRBD2, 6 bases. The CDR3 has 14 residues. Germline CDR1 SEHNR, CDR2 FQNEAQ (reference sequence). V shed 1 base and J shed 6 bases, with 9 bases lying between them. CDR3 sequence reads: CASSLGRASGELFF. CDR3 bases: TGTGCCAGCAGCTTAGGGAGGGCTTCCGGGGAGCTGTTTTTT.

In this sample, this clonotype turned up a few times. The chain uses TRBV9 and TRBJ2-3; D gene ambiguous. CDR1 and CDR2 from the germline V gene are SGDLS and YYNGEE. Between the trimmed V and J ends, which lost 0 bases and 2 bases, there was a span of 10 bases. The CDR3 is 15 residues long. The chain's CDR3 is CASSVAPVSTDTQYF. In DNA, the CDR3 is TGTGCCAGCAGCGTAGCTCCGGTCTCCACAGATACGCAGTATTTT.

The chain has TRBV7-3 and TRBJ2-3; unclear D gene. V was cut by 5 bases and J by 2 bases, with 23 bases left in between. The V gene's germline CDR1 is SGHTA and CDR2 FQGTGA. This CDR3 has 18 residues. The CDR3 DNA follows: TGTGCCAGCAGCCCACGACCGGTGGCGTTCTTCCTCACAGATACGCAGTATTTT. Protein product: CASSPRPVAFFLTDTQYF.

This clonotype appeared a few times. As DNA, the CDR3 is TGCGCCAGCAGCGGCCAAAGAGGTACTGAAGCTTTCTTT. This sequence encodes CASSGQRGTEAFF. The chain combines TRBV5-1 with TRBJ1-1; D is uncertain. V was shortened by 4 bases and J by 5 bases, with 12 bases between the two germline ends. The CDR3 totals 13 residues. In germline, CDR1 is SGHRS, CDR2 YFSETQ.

V and J are TRBV7-3 and TRBJ2-5; TRBD1 is a possible D gene (7 bases). Trimming removed 5 bases at V and 1 base at J, with 11 bases between. Looked up from germline, CDR1 is SGHTA and CDR2 is FQGTGA. CDR3 length: 14 residues. The CDR3 region has the DNA TGTGCCAGCAGCCAGGGGGGCATCCAAGAGACCCAGTACTTC. Protein product: CASSQGGIQETQYF.

The chain uses TRBV11-2 and TRBJ2-5; TRBD2 matches 14 bases. CDR3 length equals 19 residues. Germline trimming cut 1 base from V and 1 base from J; bases unmatched to any gene: 8. The germline V gene has CDR1 SGHAT and CDR2 FQNNGV. CDR3 amino acids: CASSLGTSGGLILQETQYF. CDR3 coding DNA: TGTGCCAGCAGCTTAGGGACTAGCGGGGGGCTAATACTCCAAGAGACCCAGTACTTC.

The chain links TRBV7-9 to TRBJ2-1, with 8 bases fitting TRBD2. V gave up 4 bases and J gave up 0 bases; unmatched junction bases: 5. CDR1 is SEHNR and CDR2 is FQNEAQ in the germline V gene (reference sequence). The CDR3 extends over 16 amino acids. CDR3 in amino acids: CASSWISGNSYNEQFF. CDR3 coding DNA: TGTGCCAGCAGCTGGATTAGCGGGAACTCCTACAATGAGCAGTTCTTC.

V is TRBV4-1 and J is TRBJ1-6; 10 nucleotides line up with TRBD1. J lost 9 bases, V lost 4 bases, and 6 bases had no gene match. CDR1 MGHRA and CDR2 YSYEKL come from the germline V gene. This CDR3 comprises 15 residues. CDR3 DNA: TGCGCCAGCAGCCTGTCGTGGACAGGGGGTTCACCCCTCCACTTT. Translating it yields CASSLSWTGGSPLHF.

V and J are TRBV29-1 and TRBJ2-1; D may match TRBD1 or TRBD2 (5 bases each). The CDR3 consists of 15 residues. The germline V gene encodes CDR1 SQVTM and CDR2 ANQGSEA. Deletions cut 4 bases from V and 4 bases from J, with 17 bases between. The CDR3, as DNA: TGCAGCGTTGGAGGGGCTCCTTTCAATTACAATGAGCAGTTCTTC. Encoded protein: CSVGGAPFNYNEQFF.

The V and J genes are TRBV5-1 and TRBJ2-1; possibly TRBD1 or TRBD2 for D (5 bases each). V was clipped by 4 bases and J by 6 bases, with 14 bases between them. This CDR3 has 14 residues. Germline CDR1 SGHRS, CDR2 YFSETQ. CDR3 in amino acids: CASSGAGPSNEQFF. CDR3 sequence (DNA): TGCGCCAGCAGCGGGGCGGGCCCCTCCAATGAGCAGTTCTTC.

This clonotype was seen many times. The chain employs TRBV9 and TRBJ2-3; D unresolved. CDR1 is SGDLS and CDR2 is YYNGEE in the germline V gene. This CDR3 comprises 14 residues. V lost 4 bases and J 3 bases, leaving 12 bases between the germline ends. The CDR3 coding sequence is TGTGCCAGCAGCCTAGACTCCCCAACAGATACGCAGTATTTT. It specifies CASSLDSPTDTQYF.

This chain joins TRBV7-2 and TRBJ2-2, with 12 bases that match TRBD1. Germline CDR1 reads SGHTA; CDR2 reads FQGNSA. CDR3 length equals 17 residues. The trim removed 4 bases at V and 5 bases at J, leaving 8 bases unmatched. For the CDR3, the DNA is TGTGCCAGCAGCTCGATAGAGGGACAGGGGGCTACCGGGGAGCTGTTTTTT. Translating it yields CASSSIEGQGATGELFF.

This clonotype appeared a few times. The rearrangement joins TRBV7-8 to TRBJ2-5; D uncertain. The CDR3 spans 13 residues. The V gene lost 2 bases and the J gene lost 5 bases, with 9 bases spanning the gap. The germline gives CDR1 SGHVS, CDR2 FQNEAQ. CDR3 nucleotide sequence: TGTGCCAGCAGCTTACAAGTGAGGGAGACCCAGTACTTC. Residues: CASSLQVRETQYF.

V is TRBV20-1 and J is TRBJ2-5, with 11 nucleotides matching TRBD2. In germline, CDR1 is DFQATT, CDR2 SNEGSKA (reference sequence). The CDR3 is made up of 17 amino acids. Germline trimming cut 0 bases from V and 2 bases from J; bases unmatched to any gene: 8. The CDR3 here is CSARDWRSSGGQETQYF. The CDR3, as DNA: TGCAGTGCTAGAGATTGGAGGTCTAGCGGGGGGCAAGAGACCCAGTACTTC.

This clonotype showed up just a few times. V is TRBV7-2 and J is TRBJ2-7; D may be TRBD1 (5 bases). The CDR3 consists of 15 residues. The ends were cut back, 3 bases at V and 1 base at J, with 13 bases in the middle. CDR1 is SGHTA, CDR2 FQGNSA, per germline. The CDR3 protein is CASSFGRARSYEQYF. The DNA of the CDR3 is TGTGCCAGCAGCTTTGGCAGGGCGAGGTCCTACGAGCAGTACTTC.

The rearrangement links TRBV3-1 to TRBJ1-1; D unclear. The germline V gene encodes CDR1 LGHDT and CDR2 YNNKEL (reference sequence). The V end lost 0 bases, the J end lost 4 bases, and 15 bases lay between the germline ends. CDR3 length: 16 residues. The DNA of the CDR3 is TGTGCCAGCAGCCAAGAAGCCCGGGTGGTCAGCACTGAAGCTTTCTTT. Amino acids: CASSQEARVVSTEAFF.

This chain's CDR3 is CASSLAAGTHEQYV. CDR3 nucleotides: TGTGCCAGCAGCTTAGCGGCAGGGACCCACGAGCAGTACGTC. The chain is built from TRBV7-2 and TRBJ2-7; D may match TRBD1 or TRBD2 (5 bases each). The CDR3 is made up of 14 amino acids. Trimming took 0 bases from V and 5 from J, leaving 11 bases between them. From germline, CDR1 is SGHTA and CDR2 FQGNSA.

This clonotype was counted a few times. The V and J genes are TRBV6-5 and TRBJ2-1; D not resolved. CDR3 size: 13 residues. Germline V gene lookup returns CDR1 MNHEY and CDR2 SVGAGI. V lost 5 bases, J lost 9 bases, and 14 bases lay in between. The CDR3 coding sequence is TGTGCCAGCAGTCCCACGGGTGGTGGTGAGCAGTTCTTC. This gives the protein CASSPTGGGEQFF.

This clonotype was seen only a few times. The chain combines TRBV7-6 with TRBJ2-2; the D is unclear. The CDR3 totals 13 residues. Per germline, CDR1 SGHVS and CDR2 FNYEAQ. The V and J ends lost 8 bases and 1 base respectively, with 8 bases between them. CDR3 in amino acids: CASQNGNTGELFF. Written as DNA, the CDR3 is TGTGCCAGCCAGAACGGGAACACCGGGGAGCTGTTTTTT.

This clonotype occurred many times. This chain joins TRBV12-3 or TRBV12-4 and TRBJ2-7; possible D gene TRBD1, 5 bases. This CDR3 has 13 amino acids. V was clipped by 1 base and J by 2 bases, with 6 bases between them. The DNA of the CDR3 is TGTGCCAGCAGTTTAGTGGACACCTACGAGCAGTACTTC. It is translated as CASSLVDTYEQYF.

The chain uses TRBV9 and TRBJ1-4; D gene unclear. Germline values: CDR1 SGDLS, CDR2 YYNGEE. Trimming cost V 0 bases and J 5 bases, with 8 bases left between them. The CDR3 length is 14 residues. The CDR3: CASSVGAINEKLFF. CDR3 nucleotide sequence: TGTGCCAGCAGCGTAGGAGCGATCAATGAAAAACTGTTTTTT.

The chain is built from TRBV12-3 or TRBV12-4 and TRBJ1-5, with D uncertain. The V end was cut by 10 bases, the J end by 0 bases, with 10 bases between. The CDR3 sequence is 13 residues long. In nucleotides, the CDR3 is TGTGCCACCTCGGACGTTAGCAATCAGCCCCAGCATTTT. Protein sequence: CATSDVSNQPQHF.

CDR3 region: CASSLEGSLTQNIQYF. The CDR3, as DNA: TGCGCCAGCAGCTTGGAGGGTTCCCTCACCCAAAACATTCAGTACTTC. The chain uses TRBV5-1 and TRBJ2-4, with unresolved D. This CDR3 spans 16 amino acids. Between the trimmed V and J ends, which lost 0 bases and 5 bases, there was a span of 15 bases. CDR1 and CDR2 from the germline V gene are SGHRS and YFSETQ. The whole variable domain, filled in from reference TRBV5-1 and TRBJ2-4, reads KAGVTQTPRYLIKTRGQQVTLSCSPISGHRSVSWYQQTPGQGLQFLFEYFSETQRNKGNFPGRFSGRQFSNSRSEMNVSTLELGDSALYLCASSLEGSLTQNIQYFGAGTRLSVL.

The table lists this clonotype with a few counts. This chain uses TRBV10-3 with TRBJ1-1, with 7 positions matching TRBD1. This CDR3 region has 15 residues. Germline trimming cut 6 bases from V and 4 bases from J; bases unmatched to any gene: 11. CDR1 and CDR2 from the germline V gene are ENHRY and SYGVKD. The CDR3 nucleotides are TGTGCCATCAGGGAGAGTGCCCAGGGGGGCACTGAAGCTTTCTTT. It yields the protein CAIRESAQGGTEAFF.

This rearrangement joins TRBV5-4 to TRBJ2-3, with D perhaps given as TRBD1 or TRBD2 (5 bases each). Germline CDR1 and CDR2: SGHNT and YYREEE (reference sequence). The CDR3 length is 15 residues. V was cut by 0 bases and J by 2 bases, with 10 bases left in between. The CDR3 spells CASSLGGTHTDTQYF. The CDR3 DNA is TGTGCCAGCAGCTTGGGGGGGACCCACACAGATACGCAGTATTTT.